Shown below are 20 T cell receptor beta chains from a single sample sequenced in a study of OX40 agonist ivuxolimab in advanced cancers. The protocol was immunoSEQ multiplex PCR, while the TCRdb copy is restricted to in-frame clones and leaves out a portion. Among about 150,000 clones listed, around 94% were seen once. Sequenced here: CD4+ or CD8+ T cells sorted from blood, sampled in a trial of the OX40 agonist ivuxolimab. The origin of the receptors is an adult with an advanced solid tumor such as melanoma, head and neck, liver or kidney cancer.

The chain recombines TRBV6-5 with TRBJ1-5, with D uncertain. Between the trimmed V and J ends, which lost 2 bases and 7 bases, there was a span of 9 bases. CDR1 and CDR2 (germline): MNHEY, SVGAGI. The CDR3 totals 13 residues. CDR3 region: CASSYSYDQPQHF. The CDR3, as DNA: TGTGCCAGCAGTTACAGCTATGACCAGCCCCAGCATTTT.

The chain employs TRBV9 and TRBJ1-2; D is possibly TRBD1 (5 bases). V lost 3 bases and J lost 4, with 13 bases in between. The CDR3 has 14 amino acids. The germline gives CDR1 SGDLS, CDR2 YYNGEE. The chain's CDR3 is CASSARDLLYGYTF. Written as DNA, the CDR3 is TGTGCCAGCAGCGCAAGGGACCTACTCTATGGCTACACCTTC. Looking up the rest from reference TRBV9 and TRBJ1-2 gives the full variable domain: DSGVTQTPKHLITATGQRVTLRCSPRSGDLSVYWYQQSLDQGLQFLIQYYNGEERAKGNILERFSAQQFPDLHSELNLSSLELGDSALYFCASSARDLLYGYTFGSGTRLTVV.

The chain has TRBV5-1 and TRBJ2-3; D is perhaps TRBD2 (6 bases). The CDR3 loop spans 16 amino acids. Germline values: CDR1 SGHRS, CDR2 YFSETQ. V was trimmed by 1 base and J by 1 base, leaving 13 bases between them. CDR3 sequence reads: CASSLRGGGRTDTQYF. CDR3 nucleotides: TGCGCCAGCAGCTTGAGGGGAGGAGGACGCACAGATACGCAGTATTTT.

CDR3 in amino acids: CASIPLREAKNIQYF. The CDR3 nucleotides are TGTGCCAGCATCCCTCTCCGGGAGGCCAAAAACATTCAGTACTTC. V and J are TRBV2 and TRBJ2-4, with D maybe TRBD2 (6 bases). V lost 7 bases, J lost 1 base, and 14 bases lay in between. The CDR3 extends over 15 amino acids. CDR1 and CDR2 from the germline V gene are SNHLY and FYNNEI.

The V gene is TRBV5-1, the J gene TRBJ2-7; perhaps D is TRBD1 or TRBD2 (5 bases each). CDR1 and CDR2 (germline): SGHRS, YFSETQ. The CDR3 is 14 amino acids. V was clipped by 4 bases and J by 6 bases, with 17 bases between them. CDR3 residues: CASSPPGPQGEQYF. As DNA, the CDR3 is TGCGCCAGCAGCCCACCGGGACCCCAGGGCGAGCAGTACTTC.

The rearrangement uses TRBV9 and TRBJ2-1; D assignment may be TRBD1 or TRBD2 (5 bases each). CDR1 and CDR2 (germline): SGDLS, YYNGEE. Trimming removed 3 bases from V and 7 bases from J, with 11 bases in between. The CDR3 totals 13 residues. The DNA for the CDR3 is TGTGCCAGCAGCGCTAGGTGGGGGAATGAGCAGTTCTTC. This encodes CASSARWGNEQFF.

The chain links TRBV4-1 to TRBJ1-4; D is unresolved. Trimming pared 5 bases from V and 5 bases from J, leaving 12 bases between. The CDR3 spans 14 residues. CDR1 is MGHRA, CDR2 YSYEKL, per germline. Here the CDR3 reads CASSSGANNEKLFF. For the CDR3, the DNA is TGCGCCAGCAGCTCAGGCGCGAACAATGAAAAACTGTTTTTT.

This chain links TRBV18 with TRBJ2-4; D may match TRBD1 or TRBD2 (5 bases each). Germline V gives CDR1 KGHSH, CDR2 LQKENI. There are 17 residues in the CDR3. V was shortened by 2 bases and J by 1 base, with 15 bases between the two germline ends. The chain's CDR3 is CASSPYEAGSAKNIQYF. CDR3 DNA sequence: TGTGCCAGCTCACCATATGAGGCAGGGAGCGCCAAAAACATTCAGTACTTC. Full variable domain (outside the CDR3, taken from reference TRBV18 and TRBJ2-4): NAGVMQNPRHLVRRRGQEARLRCSPMKGHSHVYWYRQLPEEGLKFMVYLQKENIIDESGMPKERFSAEFPKEGPSILRIQQVVRGDSAAYFCASSPYEAGSAKNIQYFGAGTRLSVL.

The chain couples TRBV20-1 to TRBJ1-2, with a tentative D call TRBD1 (5 bases). The germline V and J ends were trimmed by 6 bases and 4 bases, with 9 bases remaining between them. This CDR3 spans 11 amino acids. Germline V gene data show CDR1 as DFQATT and CDR2 as SNEGSKA (reference sequence). CDR3 sequence: CSAAGGYGYTF. The CDR3, as DNA: TGCAGTGCCGCGGGGGGCTATGGCTACACCTTC.

The J gene is TRBJ1-2, the V gene TRBV7-2; D uncertain. This CDR3 has 14 amino acids. Per germline, CDR1 SGHTA and CDR2 FQGNSA. V was trimmed by 3 bases and J by 4 bases, leaving 12 bases between them. As DNA, the CDR3 is TGTGCCAGCAGCTTTTCAGGACCGAGCTATGGCTACACCTTC. It is translated as CASSFSGPSYGYTF.

The chain joins TRBV7-2 to TRBJ1-1; D is ambiguous. With 5 bases removed from V and 7 bases from J, the gap between germline ends came to 11 bases. The CDR3 has 12 amino acids. Germline CDR1 SGHTA, CDR2 FQGNSA. The chain's CDR3 is CASSRPPSEAFF. DNA for the CDR3: TGTGCCAGCAGCCGACCCCCGAGTGAAGCTTTCTTT.

The chain's CDR3 is CASSFLDSTNEKLFF. In nucleotides, the CDR3 is TGTGCCAGCAGCTTCCTAGACTCAACTAATGAAAAACTGTTTTTT. This chain joins TRBV7-2 and TRBJ1-4; D remains ambiguous. Germline V gives CDR1 SGHTA, CDR2 FQGNSA. The CDR3 contains 15 residues. Trimming removed 3 bases at V and 0 bases at J, with 8 bases between.

The V and J genes are TRBV11-2 and TRBJ1-3, with no clear D. CDR3 length: 15 residues. Germline CDR1 SGHAT, CDR2 FQNNGV. Trimming took off 3 bases at V and 0 bases at J, with 9 bases between the two ends. CDR3 DNA sequence: TGTGCCAGCAGCTTGGGCGGCCACTCTGGAAACACCATATATTTT. This encodes CASSLGGHSGNTIYF.

The chain joins TRBV19 to TRBJ2-7; tentative D call: TRBD1 (6 bases). V was trimmed by 4 bases and J by 4 bases, leaving 17 bases between them. Per germline, CDR1 LNHDA and CDR2 SQIVND (reference sequence). CDR3 length: 15 amino acids. CDR3 in amino acids: CASSRPGQLIYEQYF. The CDR3 DNA reads TGTGCCAGTAGTAGACCGGGACAACTCATATACGAGCAGTACTTC.

This rearrangement joins TRBV6-5 to TRBJ2-3, with a tentative D call TRBD1 (6 bases). The CDR3 consists of 14 residues. Germline CDR1 is MNHEY and CDR2 is SVGAGI. V lost 3 bases, J lost 6 bases, and 13 bases lay in between. The CDR3 bases are TGTGCCAGCAGTTATTTAGGGGGAGCGGATACGCAGTATTTT. Residues: CASSYLGGADTQYF.

CDR3 DNA sequence: TGTGCCAGCTCACCGGGGACCGCCGAAGCTTTCTTT. This gives the protein CASSPGTAEAFF. The rearrangement joins TRBV18 to TRBJ1-1; D is possibly TRBD1 (5 bases). The CDR3 is 12 residues long. Germline V lookup: CDR1 KGHSH, CDR2 LQKENI. Deletions cut 3 bases from V and 8 bases from J, with 10 bases between.

The rearrangement links TRBV5-6 to TRBJ1-5; TRBD1 is a possible D gene (6 bases). Germline CDR1 reads SGHDT; CDR2 reads YYEEEE. Trimming took off 1 base at V and 3 bases at J, with 14 bases between the two ends. This CDR3 contains 16 residues. In nucleotides, the CDR3 is TGTGCCAGCAGCTTGAGAGGGGACACGTTCAATCAGCCCCAGCATTTT. Its translation: CASSLRGDTFNQPQHF.

V and J are TRBV19 and TRBJ1-5; D is unresolved. Germline V gene data show CDR1 as LNHDA and CDR2 as SQIVND (reference sequence). Trimming stripped 3 bases from V and 9 bases from J, with 6 bases between. The CDR3 is 11 residues long. The CDR3, as DNA: TGTGCCAGTAGTATCCGGGGGCCCCAGCATTTT. Encoded protein: CASSIRGPQHF.

The rearrangement joins TRBV19 to TRBJ2-7; D may be TRBD2 (5 bases). The CDR3 contains 15 residues. Germline values: CDR1 LNHDA, CDR2 SQIVND (reference sequence). Trimming removed 3 bases from V and 5 bases from J, with 17 bases in between. The CDR3 sequence: CASSITRATSHEQYF. For the CDR3, the DNA is TGTGCCAGTAGTATTACTAGGGCGACGTCTCACGAGCAGTACTTC. Drawing the rest from reference TRBV19 and TRBJ2-7, the complete variable domain is DGGITQSPKYLFRKEGQNVTLSCEQNLNHDAMYWYRQDPGQGLRLIYYSQIVNDFQKGDIAEGYSVSREKKESFPLTVTSAQKNPTAFYLCASSITRATSHEQYFGPGTRLTVT.

This clone was seen only once. The chain combines TRBV7-3 with TRBJ2-5, with 9 bases aligning to TRBD2. This CDR3 is built from 16 residues. The trim removed 2 bases at V and 4 bases at J, leaving 8 bases unmatched. Germline CDR1 SGHTA, CDR2 FQGTGA. The CDR3 region is CASSLGAVAGAETQYF. The CDR3 region has the DNA TGTGCCAGCAGCTTAGGGGCGGTAGCGGGAGCAGAGACCCAGTACTTC.